Presented here are 29 T cell receptor beta chains from one specimen sequenced in a study of control samples from healthy donors and cancer patients. This table comes from immunoSEQ multiplex PCR, and its TCRdb copy is limited to in-frame clones, with some not included. The sample has approximately 94,000 clones, approximately 89% seen once; the top ten hold around 0.9%. The specimen was blood. All receptors come from a woman aged 25 to 39 in good health.

CDR3 bases: TGTGCCAGCAGTCGACCGCAGTCCTGGAGCACAGATACGCAGTATTTT. Translating gives CASSRPQSWSTDTQYF. The chain joins TRBV28 to TRBJ2-3; no clear D. Germline CDR1 MDHEN, CDR2 SYDVKM. CDR3 length: 16 residues. V dropped 5 bases and J dropped 0 bases, with 15 bases sitting between them.

J is TRBJ2-3 and V is TRBV25-1; 14 nucleotides align to TRBD2. The CDR3 length is 17 residues. CDR1 MGHDK and CDR2 SYGVNS come from the germline V gene. Trimming at V came to 4 bases and at J to 5 bases, leaving 8 bases not matched to a gene. CDR3 loop: CASSGPGLAGVGDTQYF. The CDR3 DNA reads as TGTGCCAGCAGTGGGCCGGGACTAGCGGGGGTGGGAGATACGCAGTATTTT.

The V gene is TRBV7-2, the J gene TRBJ1-4; D not resolved. Germline lookup yields CDR1 SGHTA and CDR2 FQGNSA. The CDR3 loop spans 14 amino acids. V was trimmed by 3 bases and J by 4 bases, leaving 9 bases between them. The CDR3 DNA reads as TGTGCCAGCAGCTTGAGTAGAGTTAATGAAAAACTGTTTTTT. Its protein product is CASSLSRVNEKLFF.

This clone appeared once. In DNA, the CDR3 is TGTGCCAGCAGCCAAGATCGGGCGGCCTACTATGGCTACACCTTC. Amino acid sequence: CASSQDRAAYYGYTF. The V gene is TRBV3-1 (or the pseudogene TRBV3-2), the J gene TRBJ1-2; unclear D gene. The CDR3 runs to 15 residues. Trimming stripped 0 bases from V and 3 bases from J, with 11 bases between. Germline V CDR1 and CDR2: LGHDT, YNNKEL (reference sequence).

This clone has only one observation. The genes are TRBV7-9 and TRBJ1-6; D not certain. There are 14 residues in the CDR3. Germline loops: CDR1 SEHNR, CDR2 FQNEAQ (reference sequence). V dropped 2 bases and J dropped 9 bases, with 11 bases sitting between them. CDR3 bases: TGTGCCAGCAGCTTAATGGGTACACGTTCACCCCTCCACTTT. Its translation: CASSLMGTRSPLHF. The entire variable domain, with the rest obtained from reference TRBV7-9 and TRBJ1-6, is as follows: DTGVSQNPRHKITKRGQNVTFRCDPISEHNRLYWYRQTLGQGPEFLTYFQNEAQLEKSRLLSDRFSAERPKGSFSTLEIQRTEQGDSAMYLCASSLMGTRSPLHFGNGTRLTVT.

The table lists this clone with a few counts. The gene calls are TRBV5-1 and TRBJ2-3; TRBD2 matches at 7 bases. The CDR3 has 14 amino acids. The V segment lost 7 bases and the J segment 1 base; nucleotides outside the gene matches: 6. Per germline, CDR1 SGHRS and CDR2 YFSETQ. CDR3 loop: CASHGSGGTDTQYF. CDR3 nucleotide sequence: TGCGCCAGCCATGGAAGCGGGGGCACAGATACGCAGTATTTT.

This clone was seen only once. The chain carries TRBV6-5 and TRBJ1-2; D is undetermined. The length of the CDR3 is 14 residues. The V and J ends lost 7 bases and 3 bases respectively, with 15 bases between them. CDR1 and CDR2 from the germline V gene are MNHEY and SVGAGI. Here the CDR3 reads CASTDGGSYYGYTF. CDR3 nucleotides: TGTGCCAGCACCGATGGTGGGAGTTACTATGGCTACACCTTC.

V and J are TRBV11-3 and TRBJ2-1; 10 nucleotides match TRBD2. Germline trimming cut 8 bases from V and 5 bases from J; bases unmatched to any gene: 6. Germline V gives CDR1 SGHNT, CDR2 YENEEA. There are 14 residues in the CDR3. The chain's CDR3 is CASSIAGGNNEQFF. The CDR3 nucleotides are TGTGCCAGCTCGATAGCGGGAGGAAACAATGAGCAGTTCTTC.

The chain recombines TRBV7-9 with TRBJ1-6; TRBD1 is a possible D gene (5 bases). Germline V gives CDR1 SEHNR, CDR2 FQNEAQ (reference sequence). The ends were cut back, 6 bases at V and 8 bases at J, with 17 bases in the middle. CDR3 length: 15 amino acids. The CDR3 reads CASRPGPSNHSPLHF. The CDR3 DNA sequence: TGTGCCAGCAGACCGGGACCGTCGAACCATTCACCCCTCCACTTT.

The J gene is TRBJ2-2, the V gene TRBV10-3; D is undetermined. The germline CDR1 and CDR2 sequences are ENHRY and SYGVKD. The CDR3 covers 15 residues. The V end lost 8 bases, the J end lost 0 bases, and 13 bases lay between the germline ends. The CDR3 DNA follows: TGTGCCATCGGAGTTGGCATCACGAACACCGGGGAGCTGTTTTTT. Its protein product is CAIGVGITNTGELFF.

The genes are TRBV5-1 and TRBJ1-1; a weak D match, TRBD1 (6 bases). V was shortened by 1 base and J by 0 bases, with 13 bases between the two germline ends. Germline CDR1 SGHRS, CDR2 YFSETQ. The CDR3 has 16 residues. Here the CDR3 reads CASSLSTGIMNTEAFF. CDR3 sequence (DNA): TGCGCCAGCAGCTTGTCCACAGGGATAATGAACACTGAAGCTTTCTTT.

This clone has a handful of counts. The rearrangement uses TRBV3-1 (or the pseudogene TRBV3-2) and TRBJ1-2; 7 nucleotides agree with TRBD1. Germline lookup yields CDR1 LGHDT and CDR2 YNNKEL (reference sequence). Trimming removed 3 bases from V and 4 bases from J; junction bases left unmatched: 8. The CDR3 runs 15 residues. CDR3 amino acids: CASSHQDRFGYGYTF. CDR3 coding DNA: TGTGCCAGCAGCCATCAGGACAGGTTCGGCTATGGCTACACCTTC.

The chain employs TRBV30 and TRBJ1-4, with 7 bases identical to TRBD1. The CDR3 sequence is 14 residues long. The ends lost 0 bases at V and 4 bases at J; junction bases unmatched: 2. The V gene's germline CDR1 is GTSNPN and CDR2 SVGIG (reference sequence). In DNA, the CDR3 is TGTGCCTGGAGTGTAGGGACAGTTAATGAAAAACTGTTTTTT. It specifies CAWSVGTVNEKLFF.

The gene calls are TRBV3-1 (or the pseudogene TRBV3-2) and TRBJ1-1; D is ambiguous. Trimming stripped 2 bases from V and 1 base from J, with 8 bases between. CDR1 is LGHDT and CDR2 is YNNKEL in the germline V gene (reference sequence). CDR3 length: 14 amino acids. CDR3 sequence reads: CASSQPDGNTEAFF. The CDR3 DNA reads as TGTGCCAGCAGCCAACCAGACGGGAACACTGAAGCTTTCTTT.

The chain recombines TRBV6-1 with TRBJ1-1; D unresolved. Germline V lookup: CDR1 MNHNS, CDR2 SASEGT. V lost 3 bases to trimming and J lost 1 base, with 9 bases between them. This CDR3 contains 14 residues. The CDR3, as DNA: TGTGCCAGCAGTGAGATTGGATCGAACACTGAAGCTTTCTTT. It is translated as CASSEIGSNTEAFF.

This clone occurred a few times. The chain is built from TRBV4-2 and TRBJ2-7; 11 bases fit TRBD2. Germline CDR1 and CDR2: LGHNA and YNFKEQ. The CDR3 extends over 16 amino acids. V lost 2 bases, J lost 3 bases, and 6 bases stayed unmatched. The CDR3 coding sequence is TGTGCCAGCAGCCAACCCGGGGGGACTAGCGGCTACGAGCAGTACTTC. As protein: CASSQPGGTSGYEQYF.

This clone was recorded once. The V gene is TRBV27, the J gene TRBJ1-5, with unresolved D. The CDR3 totals 15 residues. Germline values: CDR1 MNHEY, CDR2 SMNVEV (reference sequence). Trimming removed 5 bases from V and 5 bases from J, with 16 bases in between. CDR3 loop: CASSPVPGGYQPQHF. DNA of the CDR3: TGTGCCAGCAGTCCTGTGCCCGGTGGGTATCAGCCCCAGCATTTT.

This clone showed up just once. V gene TRBV6-6 combines with J gene TRBJ1-5, with no clear D. V lost 0 bases to trimming and J lost 5 bases, with 5 bases between them. Germline values: CDR1 MNHNY, CDR2 SVGAGI (reference sequence). CDR3 length equals 13 residues. The CDR3 DNA sequence: TGTGCCAGCAGTTACTCAGGCTATCAGCCCCAGCATTTT. This sequence encodes CASSYSGYQPQHF.

The chain is built from TRBV7-9 and TRBJ2-1, with D unclear. In germline, CDR1 is SEHNR, CDR2 FQNEAQ (reference sequence). V dropped 5 bases and J dropped 2 bases, with 13 bases sitting between them. CDR3 size: 15 residues. CDR3 DNA sequence: TGTGCCAGCAGCGGCCCGGACGCTACCTACAATGAGCAGTTCTTC. It translates to CASSGPDATYNEQFF.

Points on this clone: The same CDR3 arises from other DNA sequences in this sample as well. The CDR3: CASSLGRNTEAFF. Here the CDR3 DNA reads TGTGCCAGCAGTTTAGGAAGGAACACTGAAGCTTTCTTT. The V call is TRBV27, the J call TRBJ1-1; unclear D gene. CDR3 size: 13 residues. V shed 2 bases and J shed 1 base, with 5 bases lying between them. Per germline, CDR1 MNHEY and CDR2 SMNVEV (reference sequence).

The chain links TRBV12-5 to TRBJ1-2, with TRBD1 identical over 9 bases. Germline V gene data show CDR1 as LGHNT and CDR2 as FRNRAP. The V gene end was trimmed by 2 bases and the J gene end by 8 bases; junction bases not matched to a gene: 6. This CDR3 is 14 amino acids long. CDR3 nucleotides: TGTGCTAGTGGTTTGATGACAGGGGGTTACGGCTACACCTTC. Its protein product is CASGLMTGGYGYTF.

The rearrangement uses TRBV5-1 and TRBJ1-2; D may be TRBD1 (6 bases). Per the germline V gene, CDR1 is SGHRS and CDR2 is YFSETQ. This CDR3 region has 16 residues. The V end was cut by 0 bases, the J end by 0 bases, with 12 bases between. DNA for the CDR3: TGCGCCAGCAGCTTGGCTACAGGGACGGCTAACTATGGCTACACCTTC. Protein sequence: CASSLATGTANYGYTF.

The rearrangement uses TRBV7-9 and TRBJ1-2, with D possibly TRBD1 on 6 matching bases. Between the trimmed V and J ends, which lost 1 base and 3 bases, there was a span of 12 bases. CDR3 length: 15 amino acids. The germline CDR1 and CDR2 sequences are SEHNR and FQNEAQ (reference sequence). CDR3 sequence: CASSLETGFDYGYTF. In nucleotides, the CDR3 is TGTGCCAGCAGCTTAGAAACAGGGTTTGACTATGGCTACACCTTC.

V is TRBV6-2 or TRBV6-3 and J is TRBJ2-1; a possible D gene is TRBD1 (5 bases). Germline CDR1 reads MNHEY; CDR2 reads SVGEGT. Between the trimmed V and J ends, which lost 2 bases and 7 bases, there was a span of 12 bases. The CDR3 loop spans 14 amino acids. The CDR3 is CASSYGAGLNEQFF. Here the CDR3 DNA reads TGTGCCAGCAGTTACGGGGCAGGGTTGAATGAGCAGTTCTTC.

This chain uses TRBV5-1 with TRBJ2-1; 8 bases align to TRBD2. From germline, CDR1 is SGHRS and CDR2 YFSETQ. The length of the CDR3 is 15 residues. J gave up 1 base and V 4 bases, and 4 bases lay outside the gene matches. The CDR3 DNA is TGCGCCAGCAGCCCGACTAGCGCTTCCTACAATGAGCAGTTCTTC. As protein: CASSPTSASYNEQFF.

V gene TRBV20-1 combines with J gene TRBJ1-1, with a possible D match to TRBD1 (5 bases). V was clipped by 3 bases and J by 0 bases, with 20 bases between them. Germline V gene sequence: CDR1 DFQATT, CDR2 SNEGSKA (reference sequence). CDR3 size: 17 residues. The CDR3 protein is CSASQGRELNMNTEAFF. In nucleotides, the CDR3 is TGCAGTGCTAGTCAGGGTAGGGAACTCAACATGAACACTGAAGCTTTCTTT.

The CDR3 bases are TGTGCCAGCAGCCAAGGTGTGTGGAACACTGAAGCTTTCTTT. The encoded protein is CASSQGVWNTEAFF. The J gene is TRBJ1-1, the V gene TRBV4-2; no reliable D call. V was trimmed by 1 base and J by 1 base, leaving 7 bases between them. This CDR3 has 14 amino acids. CDR1 LGHNA and CDR2 YNFKEQ come from the germline V gene.

The V and J genes are TRBV6-5 and TRBJ1-3; D not resolved. Germline V lookup: CDR1 MNHEY, CDR2 SVGAGI. The CDR3 loop spans 14 amino acids. Deletions cut 3 bases from V and 0 bases from J, with 6 bases between. The CDR3 loop is CASSYGRSGNTIYF. The CDR3 DNA reads as TGTGCCAGCAGTTATGGGCGCTCTGGAAACACCATATATTTT.

The chain carries TRBV2 and TRBJ1-6; D unresolved. The CDR3 has 13 residues. Trimming pared 2 bases from V and 5 bases from J, leaving 4 bases between. The germline V gene has CDR1 SNHLY and CDR2 FYNNEI. CDR3 in amino acids: CASSEQNNSPLHF. For the CDR3, the DNA is TGTGCCAGCAGTGAACAGAATAATTCACCCCTCCACTTT.